This T cell receptor beta chain was profiled in a study of identical twins. TCRdb used MiXCR to reprocess the 5' RACE reads, holding one entry per CDR3 protein. The sample includes 500,000 to 700,000 distinct CDR3 sequences, under 8.5% seen only once; the top ten take approximately 1.5%. The sample also formed part of further work on yellow fever vaccine responses in identical twins.

Sequenced input: PBMCs. The clonotype comes from a woman under 30 in good health.

The CDR3 nucleotides read TGTGCCAGCAGCTTAAGCAGGGTTACCTACGAGCAGTACTTC. Its translation is CASSLSRVTYEQYF. The chain joins TRBV7-8 to TRBJ2-7, with D possibly matching TRBD1 (5 bases). The length of the CDR3 is 14 residues. Looked up from germline, CDR1 is SGHVS and CDR2 is FQNEAQ. V was clipped by 2 bases and J by 2 bases, with 10 bases between them.